Sequencing of this TCR beta chain was carried out in a study of shared clonotypes between healthy human individuals. Study results and limitations: Tissue TCR repertoires likely differ from these blood-only repertoires. Several donors shared roughly 5% of their naive CD4 clonotypes.

Replicate PCRs for sorted subsets used approximately 220 ng DNA; this equaled around 29,000 T cell genomes. Produced via immunoSEQ multiplex PCR; TCRdb's table is partial and in-frame only. The sample shows under 850,000 clones, approximately 77% of them seen only once. A note on this clone: The antigen remains undetermined.

Per germline, CDR1 SGHTA and CDR2 FQGTGA. This CDR3 comprises 16 residues. V lost 0 bases and J lost 3, with 11 bases in between. The sequencing input was memory CD4+ T cells sorted from blood. Specified subset: CD45RA-negative fraction. The chain carries TRBV7-3 and TRBJ2-2; weak D call: TRBD2 (6 bases). This TCR was sampled from a woman in her twenties or thirties in good health. DNA for the CDR3: TGTGCCAGCAGCTTAACGGGGGGTTCGGACACCGGGGAGCTGTTTTTT. This encodes CASSLTGGSDTGELFF.